The entry that follows covers one TCR beta chain sequence. Assay used: immunoSEQ multiplex PCR; TCRdb lists only in-frame clones, some missing. Found here are fewer than 180,000 clones, 84% of them singletons; the top ten hold under 2.5%. These data originate in a study of blood T cell repertoires in COVID-19. The V gene lost 4 bases and the J gene lost 8 bases, with 22 bases spanning the gap. This CDR3 has 16 amino acids. Germline-derived CDR1 and CDR2 are SGDLS and YYNGEE. The specimen was peripheral blood. The sequence was collected from a man aged 70-80 years with acute or convalescent COVID-19. This chain uses TRBV9 with TRBJ2-1, with D possibly matching TRBD1 (6 bases). The CDR3 bases are TGTGCCAGCAGCCCCCAGGGGTGGAAAAAGGGCGATGAGCAGTTCTTC. It codes for CASSPQGWKKGDEQFF.